These 21 T cell receptor beta chains originate from one sample sequenced in a study of vaccination and CD4 T cells after COVID-19 (dated by TCRdb to 2021 to 2024). The library was produced with PCR. Sequencing took place on an Illumina iSeq 100. DNA from cultured CD4+ T cells underwent TCR sequencing with the Oncomine TCR Beta short-read assay at the Johns Hopkins FTIC core. In TCRdb, the public reads were trimmed at Q25 with fastp and aligned with MiXCR, with productive beta chains retained. Merged by CDR3 protein, the rows form single entries marked with the most common genes and DNA. The sample table contains 9,000 to 15,000 distinct CDR3 sequences; only one count was recorded for 64% of them. Clones ranked in the top ten supply 14% of the sample. No cognate antigen is known for these TCRs. The treatment or condition label, as the study defines it: approximately nine-day PBMC culture with coronavirus spike peptide pools or control peptides (ViraFEST assay).

Input material: CD4+ T cells from blood, cultured in vitro. Source of these receptors: a human donor who had recovered from COVID-19.

This clonotype has a handful of counts. The V gene is TRBV6-5, the J gene TRBJ1-2; D is undetermined. CDR1 and CDR2 (germline): MNHEY, SVGAGI. The CDR3 has 15 amino acids. Trimming shortened V by 2 bases and J by 8 bases, and 18 bases separated the two germline ends. The chain's CDR3 is CASSYDPAGSNGYTF. In DNA form, the CDR3 reads TGTGCCAGCAGTTACGATCCGGCAGGATCAAACGGCTACACCTTC.

The chain carries TRBV7-2 and TRBJ1-1; the D gene is possibly TRBD1 (5 bases). V was clipped by 4 bases and J by 0 bases, with 15 bases between them. Looked up from germline, CDR1 is SGHTA and CDR2 is FQGNSA. This CDR3 contains 16 residues. The DNA for the CDR3 is TGTGCCAGCAGCTACCTTGGTTGGGGGTTGAACACTGAAGCTTTCTTT. It encodes CASSYLGWGLNTEAFF.

The V and J genes are TRBV7-2 and TRBJ2-5; 8 positions match TRBD2. After removal of 1 base from V and 5 bases from J, the junction contained 6 bases not matched to a gene. CDR1 and CDR2 from the germline V gene are SGHTA and FQGNSA. The CDR3 loop spans 15 amino acids. The CDR3 spells CASSLVHGGGETQYF. CDR3 coding DNA: TGTGCCAGCAGCTTAGTACACGGGGGGGGGGAGACCCAGTACTTC.

The chain has TRBV11-3 and TRBJ2-7, with 7 bases identical to TRBD2. Trimming at V came to 5 bases and at J to 2 bases, leaving 15 bases not matched to a gene. Germline V gene data show CDR1 as SGHNT and CDR2 as YENEEA. The CDR3 sequence is 17 residues long. DNA of the CDR3: TGTGCCAGCAGCCCCCCACCTTTGTCTAGCGGCACCTACGAGCAGTACTTC. As protein: CASSPPPLSSGTYEQYF. The entire variable domain, with the rest obtained from reference TRBV11-3 and TRBJ2-7, is as follows: EAGVVQSPRYKIIEKKQPVAFWCNPISGHNTLYWYLQNLGQGPELLIRYENEEAVDDSQLPKDRFSAERLKGVDSTLKIQPAELGDSAVYLCASSPPPLSSGTYEQYFGPGTRLTVT.

The CDR3 here is CASSDLDRVQETQYF. The CDR3 nucleotides read TGTGCCAGCAGTGACCTGGACAGGGTCCAAGAGACCCAGTACTTC. V is TRBV6-1 and J is TRBJ2-5, with 8 bases that match TRBD1. This CDR3 spans 15 amino acids. Looked up from germline, CDR1 is MNHNS and CDR2 is SASEGT. V shed 3 bases and J 1 base; nucleotides not matched to a gene: 4.

This clonotype was detected only a few times. The chain combines TRBV9 with TRBJ2-3; 9 bases are a match to TRBD1. The J segment lost 2 bases and the V segment lost 4 bases, leaving 8 bases of the junction unmatched. Looked up from germline, CDR1 is SGDLS and CDR2 is YYNGEE. This CDR3 region has 16 residues. DNA for the CDR3: TGTGCCAGCAGCCCCGGGACAGGGATTCCCACAGATACGCAGTATTTT. Encoded protein: CASSPGTGIPTDTQYF.

The rearrangement joins TRBV7-6 to TRBJ1-2, with D perhaps matching TRBD1 (5 bases). V dropped 0 bases and J dropped 0 bases, with 20 bases sitting between them. Germline V gene data show CDR1 as SGHVS and CDR2 as FNYEAQ. The CDR3 sequence is 19 residues long. CDR3 nucleotide sequence: TGTGCCAGCAGCTTAGCGCGGGACTCTCCCTCTGGGGCTAACTATGGCTACACCTTC. Translation: CASSLARDSPSGANYGYTF.

The chain carries TRBV20-1 and TRBJ1-5; the D is unclear. CDR1 and CDR2 (germline): DFQATT, SNEGSKA (reference sequence). The V gene lost 0 bases and the J gene lost 11 bases, with 11 bases spanning the gap. The length of the CDR3 is 12 residues. The CDR3 coding sequence is TGCAGTGCTAGAGAACGGGGAGCGGCCCAGCATTTT. Protein product: CSARERGAAQHF.

The V call is TRBV25-1, the J call TRBJ1-2; D remains ambiguous. The CDR3 runs to 13 residues. Germline values: CDR1 MGHDK, CDR2 SYGVNS. Trimming left V 1 base short and J 3 bases short, with 6 bases between. The CDR3 protein is CASSEFEDYGYTF. DNA for the CDR3: TGTGCCAGCAGTGAATTCGAGGACTATGGCTACACCTTC.

The rearrangement joins TRBV6-6 to TRBJ2-7; 7 bases are a match to TRBD1. Unmatched junction bases numbered 14, after V lost 8 bases and J lost 7 bases. The CDR3 totals 14 residues. Germline V gene data show CDR1 as MNHNY and CDR2 as SVGAGI (reference sequence). The CDR3, as DNA: TGTGCCAGCGCCCCCGGGACAGTCTCACGGGAGCAGTACTTC. Translated: CASAPGTVSREQYF.

The V gene is TRBV25-1, the J gene TRBJ2-5, with D perhaps matching TRBD1 (6 bases). Trimming took off 1 base at V and 5 bases at J, with 11 bases between the two ends. Germline-derived CDR1 and CDR2 are MGHDK and SYGVNS. The length of the CDR3 is 14 residues. The CDR3 region is CASSESRGRETQYF. CDR3 bases: TGTGCCAGCAGTGAATCCAGGGGTCGGGAGACCCAGTACTTC.

The CDR3 loop is CASSPETGRTEAFF. CDR3 DNA sequence: TGTGCCAGCAGCCCCGAGACAGGGCGGACTGAAGCTTTCTTT. The V gene is TRBV7-2, the J gene TRBJ1-1; TRBD1 matches 7 bases. The CDR3 length is 14 residues. V shed 5 bases and J 5 bases; nucleotides not matched to a gene: 8. Germline CDR1 reads SGHTA; CDR2 reads FQGNSA.

There are a few counts of this clonotype. The chain is built from TRBV11-2 and TRBJ2-7; 9 positions match TRBD2. The germline V gene has CDR1 SGHAT and CDR2 FQNNGV. The CDR3 loop spans 16 amino acids. The V segment lost 1 base and the J segment 5 bases; nucleotides outside the gene matches: 9. CDR3 DNA: TGTGCCAGCAGCTTAGTAGGCGGGGGGGCTCGGGACGAGCAGTACTTC. Its translation: CASSLVGGGARDEQYF.

The chain employs TRBV20-1 and TRBJ2-7; 10 bases line up with TRBD2. J gave up 3 bases and V 5 bases, and 10 bases lay outside the gene matches. The CDR3 has 15 amino acids. Looked up from germline, CDR1 is DFQATT and CDR2 is SNEGSKA (reference sequence). Written as DNA, the CDR3 is TGCAGTGCTCCCCGGGTGCTAGCGGGGGTCTACGAGCAGTACTTC. This codes for CSAPRVLAGVYEQYF.

V usage is TRBV6-1 and J usage is TRBJ2-6, with TRBD1 matching over 9 bases. This CDR3 spans 18 amino acids. J gave up 2 bases and V 5 bases, and 10 bases lay outside the gene matches. Germline values: CDR1 MNHNS, CDR2 SASEGT. CDR3 DNA sequence: TGTGCCAGCAGTATTTCGGGACAGGGAACGCCTGGGGCCAACGTCCTGACTTTC. Encoded protein: CASSISGQGTPGANVLTF.

The CDR3 reads CASSLQEKNSPLHF. As DNA, the CDR3 is TGTGCCAGCAGTTTACAAGAGAAGAATTCACCCCTCCACTTT. This chain joins TRBV27 and TRBJ1-6; D remains ambiguous. Per the germline V gene, CDR1 is MNHEY and CDR2 is SMNVEV (reference sequence). The V end lost 2 bases, the J end lost 7 bases, and 9 bases lay between the germline ends. The CDR3 runs 14 residues.

The J gene is TRBJ1-2, the V gene TRBV19, with D perhaps matching TRBD1 (5 bases). The CDR3 consists of 11 residues. The V gene's germline CDR1 is LNHDA and CDR2 SQIVND (reference sequence). Trimming took 4 bases from V and 7 from J, leaving 7 bases between them. The chain's CDR3 is CASSSRVGYTF. CDR3 in DNA: TGTGCCAGTAGTAGCAGGGTTGGCTACACCTTC.

The rearrangement joins TRBV19 to TRBJ2-1, with a weak D call TRBD2 (6 bases). V gave up 5 bases and J gave up 7 bases, with 15 bases separating them. The V gene's germline CDR1 is LNHDA and CDR2 SQIVND (reference sequence). CDR3 length: 14 amino acids. For the CDR3, the DNA is TGTGCCAGTAGTTGGGGACTGGTAAAGAATGAGCAGTTCTTC. Protein product: CASSWGLVKNEQFF.

This clonotype was seen once. The chain carries TRBV29-1 and TRBJ1-1; D unclear. CDR3 size: 14 residues. Trimming left V 5 bases short and J 1 base short, with 14 bases between. From germline, CDR1 is SQVTM and CDR2 ANQGSEA. CDR3 sequence: CSVTAKTGNTEAFF. The CDR3 nucleotides are TGCAGCGTTACTGCTAAAACGGGGAACACTGAAGCTTTCTTT.

The chain has TRBV20-1 and TRBJ1-1; the D gene is possibly TRBD1 (5 bases). Germline lookup yields CDR1 DFQATT and CDR2 SNEGSKA (reference sequence). There are 14 residues in the CDR3. V was clipped by 6 bases and J by 4 bases, with 18 bases between them. The CDR3 loop reads CSARKNGQGTEAFF. CDR3 nucleotide sequence: TGCAGTGCACGGAAGAATGGCCAGGGCACTGAAGCTTTCTTT.

The chain recombines TRBV11-3 with TRBJ2-3, with D possibly matching TRBD1 (5 bases). This CDR3 contains 15 residues. Germline values: CDR1 SGHNT, CDR2 YENEEA. The ends were cut back, 1 base at V and 8 bases at J, with 16 bases in the middle. In nucleotides, the CDR3 is TGTGCCAGCAGCTTAGGAGCAGGGCTGGGCGGTACGCAGTATTTT. Its translation: CASSLGAGLGGTQYF.